This TCR beta chain is drawn from a study of T cell changes during pregnancy in multiple sclerosis. Data came from immunoSEQ multiplex PCR; TCRdb stores just in-frame clones and leaves some out. The sample shows 15,000 to 25,000 clones, about 85% of them seen only once. The specimen was CD8+ T cells from peripheral blood mononuclear cells, collected after pregnancy. This TCR was recovered from a female donor in good health, enrolled as a control in a pregnancy study.

The DNA for the CDR3 is TGTGCCAGTAGTATTCCCCGGGGGGGCCGAGTCGCTTTCTTT. Protein sequence: CASSIPRGGRVAFF. J is TRBJ1-1 and V is TRBV19; possible D gene TRBD1, 6 bases. This CDR3 contains 14 residues. The germline V gene has CDR1 LNHDA and CDR2 SQIVND (reference sequence). V shed 3 bases and J shed 11 bases, with 19 bases lying between them.